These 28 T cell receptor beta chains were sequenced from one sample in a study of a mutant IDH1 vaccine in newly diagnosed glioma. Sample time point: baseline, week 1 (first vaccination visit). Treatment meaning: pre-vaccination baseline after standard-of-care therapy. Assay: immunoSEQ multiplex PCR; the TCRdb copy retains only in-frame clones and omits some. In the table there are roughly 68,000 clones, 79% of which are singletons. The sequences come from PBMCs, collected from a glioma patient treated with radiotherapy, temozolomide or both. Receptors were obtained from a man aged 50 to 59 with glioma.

The CDR3 DNA follows: TGCGCCAGCAGCCAAGGGCGGAGCACTGAAGCTTTCTTT. Amino acid sequence: CASSQGRSTEAFF. The rearrangement uses TRBV4-3 and TRBJ1-1; D not resolved. Germline CDR1 is LGHNA and CDR2 is YSLEER. V shed 1 base and J shed 4 bases, with 7 bases lying between them. The CDR3 loop spans 13 amino acids.

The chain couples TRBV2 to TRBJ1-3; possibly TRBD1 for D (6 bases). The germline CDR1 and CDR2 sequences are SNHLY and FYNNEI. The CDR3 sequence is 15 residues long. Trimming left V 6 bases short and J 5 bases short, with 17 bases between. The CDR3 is CASSRGTLGRNTIYF. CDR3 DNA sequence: TGTGCCAGCAGCCGCGGGACATTAGGAAGAAACACCATATATTTT.

DNA of the CDR3: TGTGCCAGCAGCTTAGGGGTGAGGACAGGACCTGGGGGCTACACCTTC. The encoded protein is CASSLGVRTGPGGYTF. The chain recombines TRBV7-6 with TRBJ1-2; 7 nucleotides align to TRBD1. CDR1 and CDR2 from the germline V gene are SGHVS and FNYEAQ. V was clipped by 1 base and J by 8 bases; unmatched bases: 13. The CDR3 is made up of 16 amino acids. Supplemented by reference TRBV7-6 and TRBJ1-2, the full variable domain reads GAGVSQSPRYKVTKRGQDVALRCDPISGHVSLYWYRQALGQGPEFLTYFNYEAQQDKSGLPNDRFSAERPEGSISTLTIQRTEQRDSAMYRCASSLGVRTGPGGYTFGSGTRLTVV.

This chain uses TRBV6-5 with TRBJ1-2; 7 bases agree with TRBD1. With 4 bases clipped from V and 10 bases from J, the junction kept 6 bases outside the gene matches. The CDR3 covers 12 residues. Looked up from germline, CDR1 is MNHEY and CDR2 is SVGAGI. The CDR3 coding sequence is TGTGCCAGCAGTTTCGCCGACAGGGACTACACCTTC. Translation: CASSFADRDYTF.

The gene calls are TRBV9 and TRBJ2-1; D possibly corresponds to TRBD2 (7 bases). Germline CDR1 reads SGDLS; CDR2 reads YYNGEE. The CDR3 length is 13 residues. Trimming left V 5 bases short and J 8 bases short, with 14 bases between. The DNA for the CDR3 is TGTGCCAGCAGAAGCGGGGCAGGGGATGAGCAGTTCTTC. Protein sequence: CASRSGAGDEQFF. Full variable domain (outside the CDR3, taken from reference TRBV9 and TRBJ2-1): DSGVTQTPKHLITATGQRVTLRCSPRSGDLSVYWYQQSLDQGLQFLIQYYNGEERAKGNILERFSAQQFPDLHSELNLSSLELGDSALYFCASRSGAGDEQFFGPGTRLTVL.

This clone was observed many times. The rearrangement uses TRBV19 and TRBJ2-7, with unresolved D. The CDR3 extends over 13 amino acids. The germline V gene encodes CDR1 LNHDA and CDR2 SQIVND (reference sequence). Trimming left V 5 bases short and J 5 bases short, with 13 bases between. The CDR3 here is CASSAQADHEQYF. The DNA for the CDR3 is TGTGCCAGTAGTGCCCAGGCCGACCACGAGCAGTACTTC. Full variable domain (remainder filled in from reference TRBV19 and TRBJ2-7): DGGITQSPKYLFRKEGQNVTLSCEQNLNHDAMYWYRQDPGQGLRLIYYSQIVNDFQKGDIAEGYSVSREKKESFPLTVTSAQKNPTAFYLCASSAQADHEQYFGPGTRLTVT.

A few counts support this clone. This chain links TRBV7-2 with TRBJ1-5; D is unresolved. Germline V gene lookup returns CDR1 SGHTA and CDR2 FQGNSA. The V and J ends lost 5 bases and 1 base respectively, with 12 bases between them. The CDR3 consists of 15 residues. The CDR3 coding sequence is TGTGCCAGCAGCCCCCGAGGCCCGAGCAATCAGCCCCAGCATTTT. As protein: CASSPRGPSNQPQHF.

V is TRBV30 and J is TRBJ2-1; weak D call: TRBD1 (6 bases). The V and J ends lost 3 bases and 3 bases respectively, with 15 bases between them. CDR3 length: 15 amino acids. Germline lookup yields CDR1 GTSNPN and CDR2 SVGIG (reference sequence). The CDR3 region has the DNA TGTGCCTGGAGCTATGGCACAGGGATCTACAATGAGCAGTTCTTC. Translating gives CAWSYGTGIYNEQFF.

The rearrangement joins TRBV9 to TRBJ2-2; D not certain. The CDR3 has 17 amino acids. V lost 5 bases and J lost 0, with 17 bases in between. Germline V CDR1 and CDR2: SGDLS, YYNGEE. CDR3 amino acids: CASRIDKGAPNTGELFF. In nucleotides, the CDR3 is TGTGCCAGCAGAATAGACAAGGGCGCCCCGAACACCGGGGAGCTGTTTTTT. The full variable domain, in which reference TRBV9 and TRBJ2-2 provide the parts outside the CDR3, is DSGVTQTPKHLITATGQRVTLRCSPRSGDLSVYWYQQSLDQGLQFLIQYYNGEERAKGNILERFSAQQFPDLHSELNLSSLELGDSALYFCASRIDKGAPNTGELFFGEGSRLTVL.

In nucleotides, the CDR3 is TGTGCCAGCAGCGTAGCTCCGGGGTCCGGTTCACCCCTCCACTTT. Protein sequence: CASSVAPGSGSPLHF. The V and J genes are TRBV9 and TRBJ1-6; D unresolved. CDR1 and CDR2 from the germline V gene are SGDLS and YYNGEE. Trimming stripped 0 bases from V and 9 bases from J, with 13 bases between. The CDR3 runs to 15 residues.

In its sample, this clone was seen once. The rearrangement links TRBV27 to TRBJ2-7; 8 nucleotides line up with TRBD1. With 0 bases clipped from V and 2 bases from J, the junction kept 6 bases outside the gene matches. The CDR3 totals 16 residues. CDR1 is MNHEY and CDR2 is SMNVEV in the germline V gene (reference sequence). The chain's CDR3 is CASSLSSTGVTYEQYF. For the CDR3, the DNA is TGTGCCAGCAGTTTATCCTCGACAGGGGTGACCTACGAGCAGTACTTC.

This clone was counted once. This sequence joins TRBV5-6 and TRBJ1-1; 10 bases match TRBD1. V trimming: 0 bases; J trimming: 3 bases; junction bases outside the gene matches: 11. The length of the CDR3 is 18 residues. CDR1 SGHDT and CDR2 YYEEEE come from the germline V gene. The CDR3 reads CASSLAVRTGGQDTEAFF. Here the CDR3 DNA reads TGTGCCAGCAGCTTGGCCGTGCGGACAGGGGGACAGGACACTGAAGCTTTCTTT.

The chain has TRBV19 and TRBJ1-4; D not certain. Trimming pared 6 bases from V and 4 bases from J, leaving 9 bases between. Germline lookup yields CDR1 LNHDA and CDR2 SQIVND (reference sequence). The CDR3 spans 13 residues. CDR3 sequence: CASRSENNEKLFF. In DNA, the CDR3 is TGTGCCAGTAGATCAGAGAATAATGAAAAACTGTTTTTT.

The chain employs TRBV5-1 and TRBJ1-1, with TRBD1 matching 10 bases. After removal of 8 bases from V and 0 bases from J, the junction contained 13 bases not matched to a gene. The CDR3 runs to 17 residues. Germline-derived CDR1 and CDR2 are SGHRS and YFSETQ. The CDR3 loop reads CASEPGQGGSLNTEAFF. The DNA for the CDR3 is TGCGCCAGTGAGCCTGGACAGGGGGGGTCGTTGAACACTGAAGCTTTCTTT.

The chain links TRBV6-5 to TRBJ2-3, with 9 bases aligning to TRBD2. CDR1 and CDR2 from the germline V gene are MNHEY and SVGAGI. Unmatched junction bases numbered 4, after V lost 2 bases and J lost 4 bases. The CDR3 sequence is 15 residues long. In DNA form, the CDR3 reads TGTGCCAGCAGTTACCGGCGGGGGGGCTCAGATACGCAGTATTTT. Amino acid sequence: CASSYRRGGSDTQYF.

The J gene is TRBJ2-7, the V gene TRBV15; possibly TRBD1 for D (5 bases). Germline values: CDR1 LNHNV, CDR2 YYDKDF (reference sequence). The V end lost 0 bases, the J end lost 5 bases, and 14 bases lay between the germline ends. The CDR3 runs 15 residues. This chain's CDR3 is CATSRDVGDNNEQYF. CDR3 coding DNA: TGTGCCACCAGCAGAGATGTAGGGGATAACAACGAGCAGTACTTC.

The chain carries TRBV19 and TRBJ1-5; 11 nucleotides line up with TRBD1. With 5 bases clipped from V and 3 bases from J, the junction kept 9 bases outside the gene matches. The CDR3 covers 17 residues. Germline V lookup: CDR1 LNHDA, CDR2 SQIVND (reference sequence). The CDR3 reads CASSLRGTGGYNQPQHF. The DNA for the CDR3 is TGTGCCAGTAGTCTCCGAGGGACAGGGGGTTACAATCAGCCCCAGCATTTT.

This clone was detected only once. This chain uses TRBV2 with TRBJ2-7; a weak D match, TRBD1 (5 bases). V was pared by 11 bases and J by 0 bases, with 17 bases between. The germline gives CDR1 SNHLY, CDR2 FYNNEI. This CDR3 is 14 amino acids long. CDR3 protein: CACTETDNSYEQYF. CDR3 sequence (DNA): TGTGCCTGCACGGAGACAGATAACTCCTACGAGCAGTACTTC.

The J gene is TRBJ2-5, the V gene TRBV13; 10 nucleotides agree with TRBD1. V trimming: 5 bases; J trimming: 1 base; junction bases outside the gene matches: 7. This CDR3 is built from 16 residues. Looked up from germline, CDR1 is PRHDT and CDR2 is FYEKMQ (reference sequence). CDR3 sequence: CASSMGTGEAQETQYF. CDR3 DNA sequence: TGTGCCAGCAGCATGGGGACAGGGGAGGCCCAAGAGACCCAGTACTTC.

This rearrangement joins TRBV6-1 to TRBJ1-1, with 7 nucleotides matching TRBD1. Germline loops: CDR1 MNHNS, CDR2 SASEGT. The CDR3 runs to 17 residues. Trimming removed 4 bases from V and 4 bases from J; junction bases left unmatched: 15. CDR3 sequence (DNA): TGTGCCAGCAGTGGTAGGACAGGTTCGACATGGGGCACTGAAGCTTTCTTT. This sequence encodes CASSGRTGSTWGTEAFF.

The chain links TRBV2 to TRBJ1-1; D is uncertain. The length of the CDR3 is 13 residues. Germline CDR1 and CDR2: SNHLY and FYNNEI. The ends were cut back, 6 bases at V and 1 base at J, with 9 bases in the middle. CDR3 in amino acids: CASRAGSNTEAFF. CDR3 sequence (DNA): TGTGCCAGCAGGGCCGGGTCGAACACTGAAGCTTTCTTT. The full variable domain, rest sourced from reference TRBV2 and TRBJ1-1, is EPEVTQTPSHQVTQMGQEVILRCVPISNHLYFYWYRQILGQKVEFLVSFYNNEISEKSEIFDDQFSVERPDGSNFTLKIRSTKLEDSAMYFCASRAGSNTEAFFGQGTRLTVV.

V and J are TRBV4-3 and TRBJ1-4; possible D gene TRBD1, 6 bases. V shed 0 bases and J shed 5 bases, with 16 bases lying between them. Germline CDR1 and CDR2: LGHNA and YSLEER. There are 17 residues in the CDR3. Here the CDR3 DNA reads TGCGCCAGCAGCCAAGACCTATTACAGGGAGGGAATGAAAAACTGTTTTTT. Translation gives CASSQDLLQGGNEKLFF.

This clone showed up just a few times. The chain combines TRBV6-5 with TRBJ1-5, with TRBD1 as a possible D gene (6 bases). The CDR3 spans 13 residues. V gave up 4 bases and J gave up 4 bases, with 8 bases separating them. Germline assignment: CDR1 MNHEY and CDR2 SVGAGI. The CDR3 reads CASSWGTNQPQHF. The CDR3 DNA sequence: TGTGCCAGCAGTTGGGGGACAAATCAGCCCCAGCATTTT.

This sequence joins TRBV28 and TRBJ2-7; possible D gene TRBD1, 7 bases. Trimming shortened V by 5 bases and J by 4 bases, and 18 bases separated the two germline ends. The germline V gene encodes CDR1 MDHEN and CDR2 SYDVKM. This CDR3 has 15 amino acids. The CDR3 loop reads CASSEDRPGGYEQYF. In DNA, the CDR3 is TGTGCCAGCAGTGAGGACAGGCCCGGGGGTTACGAGCAGTACTTC.

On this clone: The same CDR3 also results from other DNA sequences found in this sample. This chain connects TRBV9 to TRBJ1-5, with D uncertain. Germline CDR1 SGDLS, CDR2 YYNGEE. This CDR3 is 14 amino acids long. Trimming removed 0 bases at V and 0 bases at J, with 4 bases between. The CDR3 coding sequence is TGTGCCAGCAGCGTAGGAGGTAGCAATCAGCCCCAGCATTTT. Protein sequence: CASSVGGSNQPQHF. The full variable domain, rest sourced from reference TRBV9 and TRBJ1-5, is DSGVTQTPKHLITATGQRVTLRCSPRSGDLSVYWYQQSLDQGLQFLIQYYNGEERAKGNILERFSAQQFPDLHSELNLSSLELGDSALYFCASSVGGSNQPQHFGDGTRLSIL.

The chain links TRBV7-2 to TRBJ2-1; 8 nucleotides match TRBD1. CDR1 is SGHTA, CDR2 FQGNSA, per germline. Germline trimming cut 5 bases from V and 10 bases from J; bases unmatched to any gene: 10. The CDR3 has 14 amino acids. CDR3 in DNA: TGTGCCAGCAGCAAGCCTCAGGGGGCAGGGGAGCAGTTCTTC. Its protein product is CASSKPQGAGEQFF.

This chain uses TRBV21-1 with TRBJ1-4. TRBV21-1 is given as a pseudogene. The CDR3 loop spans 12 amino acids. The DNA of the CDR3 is TGTGCCAGAGAAGGAGACGATGAAAAACTGTTTTTT. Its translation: CAREGDDEKLFF.

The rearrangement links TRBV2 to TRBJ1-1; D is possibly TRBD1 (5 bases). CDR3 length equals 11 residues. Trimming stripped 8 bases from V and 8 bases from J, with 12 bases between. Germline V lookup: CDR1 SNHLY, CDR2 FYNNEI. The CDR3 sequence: CASGLEGEAFF. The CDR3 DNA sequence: TGTGCCAGCGGGCTGGAGGGGGAAGCTTTCTTT.